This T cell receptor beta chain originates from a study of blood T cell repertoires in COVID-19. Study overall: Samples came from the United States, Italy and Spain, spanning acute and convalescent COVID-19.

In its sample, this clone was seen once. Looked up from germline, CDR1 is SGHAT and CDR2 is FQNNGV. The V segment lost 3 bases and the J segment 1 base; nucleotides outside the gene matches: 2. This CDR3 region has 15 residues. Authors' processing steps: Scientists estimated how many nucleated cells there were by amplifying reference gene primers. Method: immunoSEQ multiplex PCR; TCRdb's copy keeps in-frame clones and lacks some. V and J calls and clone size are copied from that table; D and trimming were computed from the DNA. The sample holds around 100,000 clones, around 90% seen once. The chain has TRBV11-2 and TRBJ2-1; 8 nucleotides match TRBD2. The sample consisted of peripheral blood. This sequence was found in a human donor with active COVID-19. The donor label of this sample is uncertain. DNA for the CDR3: TGTGCCAGCAGCTTGAGCGGGGGATCCTACAATGAGCAGTTCTTC. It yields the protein CASSLSGGSYNEQFF. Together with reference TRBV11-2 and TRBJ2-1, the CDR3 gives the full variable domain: EAGVAQSPRYKIIEKRQSVAFWCNPISGHATLYWYQQILGQGPKLLIQFQNNGVVDDSQLPKDRFSAERLKGVDSTLKIQPAKLEDSAVYLCASSLSGGSYNEQFFGPGTRLTVL.